This T cell receptor beta chain was identified during a study of shared clonotypes between healthy human individuals. Looking at the study overall: CD4 naive and CD4 memory each took three plates per donor, while CD8 naive took two and CD8 memory one.

With 4 bases clipped from V and 2 bases from J, the junction kept 9 bases outside the gene matches. The CDR3 is 16 residues long. The V gene's germline CDR1 is SGHRS and CDR2 YFSETQ. Samples underwent the assay at deep level. Repertoires were generated with immunoSEQ multiplex PCR, while TCRdb's copy carries only in-frame clones and drops some. The sample has around 2.5 million clones; more than 85% are singletons. As concerns this clone: Its antigen is not identified.

Study observations and caveats: For naive CD4 cells, around 5% of clonotypes were shared across a handful of donors.

This sequence originates from a man younger than 35 in good health. Some clones in this sample may be carry-over from other donors' samples. Source material: naive CD4+ T cells from PBMCs. The sample's subset: CD45RA+ positively selected. The chain has TRBV5-1 and TRBJ2-7; 10 bases are shared with TRBD2. The CDR3 DNA reads as TGCGCCAGCAGCGCGATCACTAGCGGGAAGGCCTACGAGCAGTACTTC. Its translation: CASSAITSGKAYEQYF.